The next 6 T cell receptor beta chains were all read from a single sample in a study of cytomegalovirus exposure and HLA in healthy donors. PCR was performed using 60 Vbeta and 13 Jbeta primers. The assay was immunoSEQ multiplex PCR, and TCRdb's table has in-frame clones only and misses some. This sample carries fewer than 200,000 clones, less than 90% of them seen once, and the ten largest clones take about 4.4%. Sequenced sample: PBMCs. These receptor sequences come from a woman between 50 and 59 years old in good health and CMV-seropositive.

This chain joins TRBV18 and TRBJ2-7; 8 bases are shared with TRBD2. The CDR3 spans 15 residues. Germline lookup yields CDR1 KGHSH and CDR2 LQKENI. The J segment lost 1 base and the V segment lost 4 bases, leaving 6 bases of the junction unmatched. The CDR3 bases are TGTGCCAGCTCACGATCAGCGGGAGTGTCCTACGAGCAGTACTTC. Translation gives CASSRSAGVSYEQYF.

This clone showed up just once. This rearrangement joins TRBV18 to TRBJ2-1; a weak D match, TRBD2 (6 bases). CDR1 is KGHSH, CDR2 LQKENI, per germline. The CDR3 is 12 residues long. Trimming took 5 bases from V and 9 from J, leaving 11 bases between them. The CDR3 DNA reads as TGTGCCAGCTCAGAAGCGGGTACTGAGCAGTTCTTC. The encoded protein is CASSEAGTEQFF.

The V and J genes are TRBV4-3 and TRBJ2-1; D unresolved. This CDR3 comprises 14 residues. The V end was cut by 0 bases, the J end by 9 bases, with 12 bases between. Germline-derived CDR1 and CDR2 are LGHNA and YSLEER. This CDR3 is CASSQDTQAGEQFF. The CDR3 bases are TGCGCCAGCAGCCAAGATACGCAGGCTGGTGAGCAGTTCTTC.

V usage is TRBV10-3 and J usage is TRBJ1-3; 9 bases are a match to TRBD1. V was clipped by 2 bases and J by 4 bases; unmatched bases: 9. CDR1 is ENHRY, CDR2 SYGVKD, per germline. This CDR3 comprises 17 residues. For the CDR3, the DNA is TGTGCCATCAGTGAGACAGGGGGCGCGCTCGCCGGAAACACCATATATTTT. It specifies CAISETGGALAGNTIYF.

The chain carries TRBV5-1 and TRBJ1-2, with 10 bases lining up with TRBD1. This CDR3 region has 13 residues. Germline V CDR1 and CDR2: SGHRS, YFSETQ. J was trimmed by 6 bases and V by 7 bases; bases with no gene match: 6. CDR3 sequence reads: CASRGGTGDGYTF. As DNA, the CDR3 is TGCGCCAGCCGTGGGGGGACAGGGGATGGCTACACCTTC.

In this sample, this clone turned up once. The CDR3 spells CASSPGLAPSTVNEQFF. CDR3 nucleotides: TGCGCCAGCAGCCCGGGACTAGCGCCTTCGACGGTAAATGAGCAGTTCTTC. This chain uses TRBV5-1 with TRBJ2-1, with TRBD2 identical over 10 bases. In germline, CDR1 is SGHRS, CDR2 YFSETQ. The CDR3 has 17 residues. V was pared by 4 bases and J by 7 bases, with 14 bases of the junction left unmatched.